These 3 T cell receptor beta chains were all obtained from the same sample, sequenced in a study of PD-L1 blockade in urothelial cancer. The time point: pretreatment peripheral blood. Sequenced by immunoSEQ multiplex PCR; TCRdb stores in-frame clones only, minus some. The sample lists 45,000 to 65,000 clones; 85% were seen once. The sample here was PBMCs, taken around atezolizumab (anti-PD-L1) treatment. Source of these receptors: a man between 65 and 85 years old with urothelial cancer.

This clone has more than one count but fewer than ten. The chain couples TRBV10-2 to TRBJ1-1, with a tentative D call TRBD1 (5 bases). CDR1 and CDR2 (germline): WSHSY, SAAADI. V was clipped by 9 bases and J by 1 base, with 9 bases between them. CDR3 length equals 12 residues. The CDR3 DNA follows: TGCGCCAGTGTCGGGGGGAACACTGAAGCTTTCTTT. It encodes CASVGGNTEAFF.

The rearrangement joins TRBV11-2 to TRBJ2-5; D perhaps matches TRBD1 (7 bases). The CDR3 is 15 residues long. The germline V gene encodes CDR1 SGHAT and CDR2 FQNNGV. V was pared by 2 bases and J by 4 bases, with 14 bases between. CDR3 loop: CASSLWAGGRETQYF. For the CDR3, the DNA is TGTGCCAGCAGCTTATGGGCAGGGGGGCGAGAGACCCAGTACTTC. Using reference TRBV11-2 and TRBJ2-5 for the parts outside the CDR3, the full variable domain is EAGVAQSPRYKIIEKRQSVAFWCNPISGHATLYWYQQILGQGPKLLIQFQNNGVVDDSQLPKDRFSAERLKGVDSTLKIQPAKLEDSAVYLCASSLWAGGRETQYFGPGTRLLVL.

This chain connects TRBV5-1 to TRBJ1-1; TRBD1 aligns across 9 bases. The CDR3 contains 14 residues. In germline, CDR1 is SGHRS, CDR2 YFSETQ. V lost 4 bases, J lost 5 bases, and 6 bases stayed unmatched. The chain's CDR3 is CASSPNRGQTEAFF. The CDR3 coding sequence is TGCGCCAGCAGCCCCAACAGGGGGCAAACTGAAGCTTTCTTT.